This T cell receptor beta chain was sequenced in a study of prognosis after radiotherapy for stage I lung cancer. Findings and limits, study-wide: Among expanded TCR clones, tumor specificity was not determined.

Two-round multiplex PCR, the amplification method, yielded TCR beta CDR3 from genomic DNA. Gene-specific primers for each TRBV and TRBJ gene drove first-round PCR. One entry per CDR3 protein, called by TCRdb with MiXCR from the multiplex PCR reads. The sample contains under 75,000 distinct CDR3 sequences, around 27% of which appear only once. CDR1 is GTSNPN and CDR2 is SVGIG in the germline V gene (reference sequence). V gave up 5 bases and J gave up 0 bases, with 7 bases separating them. This CDR3 is built from 13 residues. This clonotype occurred many times. Its antigen is not known. This sequence joins TRBV30 and TRBJ2-2; perhaps D is TRBD1 or TRBD2 (5 bases each). The receptor's source is a donor aged 50 or older with non-small cell lung cancer. The specimen comprised PBMCs, sampled before or after stereotactic body radiation therapy (not recorded which). CDR3 sequence: CAWQGANTGELFF. As DNA, the CDR3 is TGTGCCTGGCAGGGAGCGAACACCGGGGAGCTGTTTTTT.